This paragraph covers one TCR beta chain sequence. Its antigen remains unidentified. These data belong to a study of neoadjuvant anti-PD-1 for oral cavity cancer. These oral cavity squamous cell carcinomas were HPV-negative and locally advanced. No culture or expansion preceded analysis of these blood cells. Blood libraries mostly used about 0.5 ug genomic DNA, six replicates each. Generated by immunoSEQ multiplex PCR, the TCRdb table keeps only in-frame clones and is missing some. Seen here are about 16,000 clones, about 78% observed once, and the top ten hold about 2.7%. Study results and caveats: After neoadjuvant nivolumab, PBMC T cell clonality was significantly higher in non-responders than responders.

This CDR3 region has 18 residues. Germline CDR1 reads MNHNS; CDR2 reads SASEGT. J was trimmed by 6 bases and V by 3 bases; bases with no gene match: 14. This TCR derives from a person between 35 and 79 years old with oral cavity squamous cell carcinoma. The source was PBMCs, collected before nivolumab (anti-PD-1) treatment. V usage is TRBV6-1 and J usage is TRBJ2-2, with 9 bases matching TRBD2. The CDR3 region has the DNA TGTGCCAGCAGTGAGAAGGCGGGGGGGCCGGCTGGGGCCGGGGAGCTGTTTTTT. Its translation is CASSEKAGGPAGAGELFF.